The 17 T cell receptor beta chains below come from one sample, sequenced in a study of human T cells and chemical hapten exposure. TCRdb passed the RACE reads through MiXCR, listing each CDR3 protein once. The repertoire holds hundreds of thousands of distinct CDR3 sequences, with 6% to 7% as singletons. Specified time point: patch test 2, 6 weeks after DPC sensitization. Treatment noted: therapeutic diphenylcyclopropenone sensitization with weekly scalp DPC. Sequenced material: whole blood, taken in connection with sensitization to the hapten diphenylcyclopropenone (DPC). The receptors were gathered from a woman aged 18 to 35 with alopecia areata. Some clones in this sample may be carry-over from other donors' samples.

This clonotype was seen at least ten times. J is TRBJ2-3 and V is TRBV7-3, with D hard to call. V lost 3 bases to trimming and J lost 1 base, with 5 bases between them. Germline CDR1 is SGHTA and CDR2 is FQGTGA. The CDR3 length is 13 residues. DNA for the CDR3: TGTGCCAGCAGCTTCATAGGCACAGATACGCAGTATTTT. It specifies CASSFIGTDTQYF. Complete variable domain (other parts from reference TRBV7-3 and TRBJ2-3): GAGVSQTPSNKVTEKGKYVELRCDPISGHTALYWYRQSLGQGPEFLIYFQGTGAADDSGLPNDRFFAVRPEGSVSTLKIQRTERGDSAVYLCASSFIGTDTQYFGPGTRLTVL.

Many counts were recorded for this clonotype. V is TRBV27 and J is TRBJ1-1; no clear D. Trimming took off 0 bases at V and 4 bases at J, with 9 bases between the two ends. The CDR3 loop spans 14 amino acids. Germline CDR1 reads MNHEY; CDR2 reads SMNVEV (reference sequence). The CDR3 reads CASSLSFSGTEAFF. DNA of the CDR3: TGTGCCAGCAGTTTATCGTTTAGTGGCACTGAAGCTTTCTTT.

This clonotype was detected ten times or more. V gene TRBV7-2 combines with J gene TRBJ1-5; 9 bases agree with TRBD1. The V segment lost 4 bases and the J segment 0 bases; nucleotides outside the gene matches: 7. From germline, CDR1 is SGHTA and CDR2 FQGNSA. This CDR3 comprises 17 residues. In nucleotides, the CDR3 is TGTGCCAGCAGCTCCATCGGACAGGGGAATAGCAATCAGCCCCAGCATTTT. Translation: CASSSIGQGNSNQPQHF.

This clonotype appeared a few times. The chain is built from TRBV29-1 and TRBJ1-2, with D maybe TRBD1 (6 bases). V lost 6 bases and J lost 7, with 24 bases in between. The CDR3 is 15 residues long. Germline V gene sequence: CDR1 SQVTM, CDR2 ANQGSEA. The CDR3 bases are TGCAGCGTAACCCTCACTCCAGGGGTTGAGGGTGGCTACACCTTC. Protein sequence: CSVTLTPGVEGGYTF.

This clonotype was seen a few times. The chain couples TRBV5-1 to TRBJ2-2; 8 positions agree with TRBD1. This CDR3 has 13 residues. The germline V gene has CDR1 SGHRS and CDR2 YFSETQ. J was trimmed by 6 bases and V by 6 bases; bases with no gene match: 4. The CDR3 region is CASTTGAAGELFF. The CDR3 nucleotides are TGCGCCAGCACGACAGGGGCCGCCGGGGAGCTGTTTTTT.

This clonotype has only a few counts. The gene calls are TRBV6-2 or TRBV6-3 and TRBJ1-6; 10 bases match TRBD1. Germline trimming cut 4 bases from V and 10 bases from J; bases unmatched to any gene: 10. This CDR3 is 16 amino acids long. Germline V gene lookup returns CDR1 MNHEY and CDR2 SVGEGT. CDR3 region: CASSSRQGAFGSPLHF. Here the CDR3 DNA reads TGTGCCAGCAGTTCCCGACAGGGGGCTTTCGGATCACCCCTCCACTTT.

This clonotype was detected a few times. The chain carries TRBV6-1 and TRBJ2-5; D call uncertain. Trimming stripped 4 bases from V and 4 bases from J, with 13 bases between. Germline values: CDR1 MNHNS, CDR2 SASEGT. The CDR3 runs to 14 residues. The CDR3 spells CASSGVITRETQYF. The CDR3 nucleotides read TGTGCCAGCAGTGGGGTTATAACCCGAGAGACCCAGTACTTC.

V gene TRBV2 combines with J gene TRBJ1-5; D uncertain. The germline V gene encodes CDR1 SNHLY and CDR2 FYNNEI. Trimming cost V 6 bases and J 7 bases, with 10 bases left between them. The CDR3 contains 12 residues. As DNA, the CDR3 is TGTGCCAGCAGCGACCCACAACAGCCCCAGCATTTT. This translates into CASSDPQQPQHF.

This clonotype has ten or more counts. This CDR3 is CASRNPGPWGEQFF. The CDR3 nucleotides read TGTGCCAGCAGGAACCCGGGACCCTGGGGTGAGCAGTTCTTC. The V call is TRBV12-3 or TRBV12-4, the J call TRBJ2-1, with D perhaps being TRBD1 or TRBD2 (5 bases each). This CDR3 is built from 14 residues. The germline V and J ends were trimmed by 6 bases and 9 bases, with 18 bases remaining between them.

The chain links TRBV27 to TRBJ2-3; 8 positions agree with TRBD1. The germline V gene has CDR1 MNHEY and CDR2 SMNVEV (reference sequence). This CDR3 has 16 residues. V gave up 4 bases and J gave up 0 bases; unmatched junction bases: 6. Written as DNA, the CDR3 is TGTGCCAGCAGTTCCAACAGGGGGTGGAGCACAGATACGCAGTATTTT. Amino acids: CASSSNRGWSTDTQYF.

This clonotype occurred a few times. The chain couples TRBV7-9 to TRBJ2-1; perhaps TRBD1 as D (6 bases). The CDR3 is 15 amino acids. V dropped 5 bases and J dropped 1 base, with 12 bases sitting between them. Germline CDR1 is SEHNR and CDR2 is FQNEAQ (reference sequence). The DNA of the CDR3 is TGTGCCAGCAGCCCCTCAGGGGTTTCCTACAATGAGCAGTTCTTC. Its protein is CASSPSGVSYNEQFF.

This chain joins TRBV18 and TRBJ2-3, with TRBD1 as a possible D gene (5 bases). CDR3 length: 16 residues. Germline values: CDR1 KGHSH, CDR2 LQKENI. V was shortened by 3 bases and J by 4 bases, with 17 bases between the two germline ends. The CDR3 DNA reads as TGTGCCAGCTCACCCGGTATGGTTGGGGCCGCAGATACGCAGTATTTT. It specifies CASSPGMVGAADTQYF.

This clonotype showed up just a few times. The DNA for the CDR3 is TGTGCCAGCAGCTTCACCCTAGCGGTCCACACAGATACGCAGTATTTT. Translating gives CASSFTLAVHTDTQYF. J is TRBJ2-3 and V is TRBV7-8; 7 positions agree with TRBD2. The CDR3 spans 16 residues. Germline trimming cut 3 bases from V and 2 bases from J; bases unmatched to any gene: 8. The germline CDR1 and CDR2 sequences are SGHVS and FQNEAQ.

The rearrangement joins TRBV5-8 to TRBJ2-1; tentatively, D is TRBD1 or TRBD2 (5 bases each). V was pared by 6 bases and J by 6 bases, with 16 bases between. The CDR3 covers 14 residues. CDR1 is SGHTS, CDR2 YDEGEE, per germline. The CDR3 DNA reads TGTGCCAGCAACCCTTTGAGGGGTAGCAATGAGCAGTTCTTC. Protein product: CASNPLRGSNEQFF.

V and J are TRBV5-1 and TRBJ2-1; D is unresolved. The CDR3 spans 15 residues. The germline V and J ends were trimmed by 9 bases and 1 base, with 17 bases remaining between them. Per the germline V gene, CDR1 is SGHRS and CDR2 is YFSETQ. The CDR3 sequence: CATKRQPVSYNEQFF. DNA for the CDR3: TGCGCCACAAAGCGTCAACCTGTTTCCTACAATGAGCAGTTCTTC.

This clonotype was seen a handful of times. This chain connects TRBV18 to TRBJ1-1; 8 nucleotides line up with TRBD1. The trim removed 3 bases at V and 3 bases at J, leaving 6 bases unmatched. The CDR3 has 15 amino acids. Germline CDR1 KGHSH, CDR2 LQKENI. The CDR3 DNA sequence: TGTGCCAGCTCACCTACAGGGGGTCGGGACACTGAAGCTTTCTTT. Amino acid sequence: CASSPTGGRDTEAFF.

This clonotype was detected many times. The chain combines TRBV12-3 or TRBV12-4 with TRBJ1-4, with 9 bases that match TRBD1. Unmatched junction bases numbered 5, after V lost 6 bases and J lost 6 bases. The CDR3 covers 14 residues. CDR3 sequence (DNA): TGTGCCAGCAGCTGGCGGGACAGGGATGAAAAACTGTTTTTT. Encoded protein: CASSWRDRDEKLFF.